This T cell receptor beta chain emerged from a study of human T cells and chemical hapten exposure. About the research overall: Enrolled patients were predominantly female and had alopecia areata, totalis or universalis.

This clonotype was observed a few times. As yet, its antigen is unknown. Time point noted: patch test 1, 2 weeks after DPC sensitization. Treatment reported: therapeutic diphenylcyclopropenone sensitization with weekly scalp DPC. General study points: With DPC sensitization, TCRs exceeding 1 in 1000 frequency showed no change. Donors in the study had alopecia, meaning their immune response may differ from healthy people's.

In the study's own analysis: Just over 95,000 TCRs per sample was the median, with a range of about 23,224 to 750,000. MiXCR, applied by TCRdb to the RACE reads, yields one record per CDR3 protein. For this entry, the V and J calls and clone size follow TCRdb and not the study's own pipeline. The sample consists of approximately 77,000 distinct CDR3 sequences, about 8% of them appearing once. The specimen was whole blood, collected in connection with sensitization to the hapten diphenylcyclopropenone (DPC). The source is a woman younger than 45 with alopecia areata. Some clones in this sample may be carry-over from other donors' samples.

CDR3 bases: TGTGCCAGCAGCTTAGCGAGAAATCAGCCCCAGCATTTT. Its translation is CASSLARNQPQHF. The chain couples TRBV7-9 to TRBJ1-5; the D is unclear. This CDR3 comprises 13 residues. V lost 0 bases and J 4 bases, leaving 4 bases between the germline ends. Germline values: CDR1 SEHNR, CDR2 FQNEAQ (reference sequence).